Listed below are T cell receptor beta chains from one sample, sequenced in a study of cytomegalovirus exposure and HLA in healthy donors. Libraries were prepared by immunoSEQ multiplex PCR; TCRdb keeps only in-frame clonotypes and omits some of them. The repertoire table contains 35,000 to 45,000 clones. The sample taken for sequencing was PBMCs. These receptors came from a male donor in good health and CMV-seronegative. CDR3s include the opening cysteine and the closing phenylalanine or tryptophan. A D gene is named only where the DNA matches it firmly. A row's size may be missing; if present it is once, few, many or a size class.

TRBV7-2	NA	NA	15	TRBJ1-5	TGTGCCAGCAGCTTTGATCAACTAAGCAATCAGCCCCAGCATTTT	CASSFDQLSNQPQHF
TRBV5-3	NA	NA	18	TRBJ1-4	TGTGCCAGAAGCTTGGGGCCACCCACCCCTGCAACTAATGAAAAACTGTTTTTT	CARSLGPPTPATNEKLFF
TRBV11-2	TRBD1	NA	16	TRBJ2-2	TGTGCCAGCAGCTTATACAGGGGGCGCGACACCGGGGAGCTGTTTTTT	CASSLYRGRDTGELFF
TRBV7-8	NA	NA	16	TRBJ2-3	TGTGCCAGCAGCTTACTTGCGGGGGCTGTAACAGATACGCAGTATTTT	CASSLLAGAVTDTQYF
TRBV13	NA	NA	14	TRBJ2-3	TGTGCCAGCAGCTTACGAGGAGGCACAGATACGCAGTATTTT	CASSLRGGTDTQYF
TRBV13	TRBD1	NA	15	TRBJ1-3	TGTGCCAGCAGCTTAGGGGACAGGTCTGGAAACACCATATATTTT	CASSLGDRSGNTIYF
TRBV13	TRBD1	NA	15	TRBJ2-3	TGTGCCAGCAGCTTTAATAGGGGGCTCTCAGATACGCAGTATTTT	CASSFNRGLSDTQYF
TRBV7-9	NA	NA	13	TRBJ2-1	TGTGCCAGCAGCTTAGCCAGGATACCTGAGCAGTTCTTC	CASSLARIPEQFF
TRBV29-1	NA	NA	13	TRBJ1-5	TGCAGCGTGCGGCCTGGGGCGAATCAGCCCCAGCATTTT	CSVRPGANQPQHF
TRBV28	NA	NA	12	TRBJ2-7	TGTGCCAGCAGTTCCTCGACGGGTTGGCAGTACTTC	CASSSSTGWQYF
TRBV5-4	NA	NA	13	TRBJ1-5	TGTGCCAGCAGCTTGGACAGGGATCAGCCCCAGCATTTT	CASSLDRDQPQHF
TRBV6-5	NA	NA	15	TRBJ2-6	TGTGCCAGCAGCGTAGACAGAGCTGGGGCCAACGTCCTGACTTTC	CASSVDRAGANVLTF
TRBV28	TRBD2	NA	15	TRBJ2-7	TGTGCCAGCAGTCCCGGGGGGGAGAGCTCCTACGAGCAGTACTTC	CASSPGGESSYEQYF
TRBV7-9	NA	NA	13	TRBJ1-1	TGTGCCAGCAGCTTAGCGCTAGGTACTGAAGCTTTCTTT	CASSLALGTEAFF
TRBV28	NA	NA	16	TRBJ2-3	TGTGCCAGCAGCCGGAGGACCCGTGCTAGCACAGATACGCAGTATTTT	CASSRRTRASTDTQYF
TRBV5-6	NA	NA	14	TRBJ1-5	TGTGCCAGCAGCTTGGTGGGCGGCAATCAGCCCCAGCATTTT	CASSLVGGNQPQHF
TRBV5-1	NA	NA	14	TRBJ1-2	TGCGCCAGCAGCTTGTCACAGGGAAACTATGGCTACACCTTC	CASSLSQGNYGYTF
TRBV7-3	NA	NA	18	TRBJ1-2	TGTGCCAGCAGCTCGCAGGGGACGGCGGACCAATTGTTACATGGCTACACCTTC	CASSSQGTADQLLHGYTF
TRBV7-8	TRBD1	NA	15	TRBJ1-5	TGTGCCAGCAGACCGGACAGGGGAAGCAATCAGCCCCAGCATTTT	CASRPDRGSNQPQHF
TRBV6-5	TRBD1	NA	14	TRBJ1-1	TGTGCCAGCAGCCGACAGGGGATGAACACTGAAGCTTTCTTT	CASSRQGMNTEAFF
TRBV2	TRBD2	NA	18	TRBJ2-5	TGTGCCAGCAGTGAACGGGCTAGCGGGGGGCTGTCCCAAGAGACCCAGTACTTC	CASSERASGGLSQETQYF
TRBV18	NA	NA	13	TRBJ2-3	TGTGCCAGCTCACCTCCGGGGTTAGATACGCAGTATTTT	CASSPPGLDTQYF
TRBV18	NA	NA	15	TRBJ2-3	TGTGCCAGCTCCAGGCGGGGGACAGGAGAAGATACGCAGTATTTT	CASSRRGTGEDTQYF
TRBV9	NA	NA	15	TRBJ1-4	TGTGCCAGCAGCGTATCCCGCGGTCCAAATGAAAAACTGTTTTTT	CASSVSRGPNEKLFF
TRBV6-6	NA	NA	16	TRBJ1-1	TGTGCCAGCAGTCAAGACAGGTGGATAAGGAACACTGAAGCTTTCTTT	CASSQDRWIRNTEAFF
TRBV7-9	NA	NA	14	TRBJ2-1	TGTGCCAGCAGCTTATCGTCGGGGTACAATGAGCAGTTCTTC	CASSLSSGYNEQFF
TRBV11-2	NA	NA	13	TRBJ1-1	TGTGCCAGCAGCTTTACAGGGAACACTGAAGCTTTCTTT	CASSFTGNTEAFF
TRBV2	NA	NA	14	TRBJ2-7	TGTGCCAGCATCCCGACTAGTCTCAAATACGAGCAGTACTTC	CASIPTSLKYEQYF
TRBV18	NA	NA	12	TRBJ2-7	TGTGCCAGCTCACCATATGCCTACGAGCAGTACTTC	CASSPYAYEQYF
TRBV19	TRBD1	medium-sized	14	TRBJ2-7	TGTGCCAGCTCAGTGGGACAGGTTGCCTACGAGCAGTACTTC	CASSVGQVAYEQYF
TRBV5-1	TRBD1	NA	16	TRBJ1-3	TGCGCCAGCAGCAGTAGGACAGGAGCCTCTGGAAACACCATATATTTT	CASSSRTGASGNTIYF
TRBV14	NA	NA	15	TRBJ2-7	TGTGCCAGCAGCCAAGGACAGCTAAATTCCTACGAGCAGTACTTC	CASSQGQLNSYEQYF
TRBV5-1	NA	NA	14	TRBJ2-3	TGCGCCAGCCGCCGACTAGTTAGCACAGATACGCAGTATTTT	CASRRLVSTDTQYF
TRBV6-1	NA	NA	11	TRBJ1-2	TGTGCCAGCAGTGAACCGGGTGGCTACACCTTC	CASSEPGGYTF
TRBV7-9	TRBD1	NA	14	TRBJ1-2	TGTGCCAGCAGCGACCACAGGGGCTACTATGGCTACACCTTC	CASSDHRGYYGYTF
TRBV28	NA	NA	15	TRBJ1-5	TGTGCCAGCAGTATGATCACCTATGACAATCAGCCCCAGCATTTT	CASSMITYDNQPQHF
TRBV5-5	NA	NA	14	TRBJ2-2	TGTGCCAGCAGCTTGGGACTTAACACCGGGGAGCTGTTTTTT	CASSLGLNTGELFF